What follows describes a single T cell receptor beta chain. The specificity of this receptor is unknown. Qualities for individual bases were not recorded, and no much larger clone is one base off. Libraries were made using the immunoSEQ multiplex PCR assay. A mixture of 60 forward primers for TCR Vbeta segments and 13 reverse primers for TCR Jbeta segments was used in the multiplex PCR. A multiplex PCR assay on genomic DNA amplified the CDR3 region of rearranged TCR beta genes. Amplified TCR beta libraries were sequenced as 87-base-pair reads on the Illumina HiSeq System. The original methods were these. Across the 670 or so repertoires, a later analysis counted around 80 million unique TCR beta chains, roughly 11 million of which were shared by at least two donors. A nearest-neighbor algorithm error-corrected the raw reads and collapsed the reads into unique sequences, merging closely related sequences to remove PCR and sequencing errors. To assign V, D and J gene segments, CDR3 sequences were aligned to IMGT reference sequences. For a sequence to be retained, a match of at least six nucleotides was required to both a V gene segment and a J gene segment. A rearrangement was called productive if the CDR3 had no stop codons and remained in frame with V and J, and every other rearrangement was called non-productive. Following IMGT convention, CDR3 was defined as the stretch from the second conserved V-encoded cysteine up to the conserved J-encoded phenylalanine. The earlier analysis of around 640 of the donors excluded sequences that lacked an unambiguous match to a single V gene segment. An earlier analysis of over 450 of the donors classified V segments as functional when productive rearrangements were above 56.7% and as segregating when the standard deviation between donors was above 5%. A statistical classification framework was developed to diagnose cytomegalovirus status using the catalog of TCR beta chain sequences. V and J gene assignment, in a later analysis, came from comparing TCR nucleotide sequences with IMGT/GENE-DB human TR gene sequences. Using the TCRdist pipeline, a later analysis assigned CDR3 sequences along with most-parsimonious VDJ recombination scenarios. In a later analysis, every TCR beta chain was defined by the combination of its CDR3 amino acid sequence and its V-gene family, and reads without a unique V-gene family were dropped. To address suspected cross-contamination and a sequencing artifact, a later analysis removed around 600 highly shared, low-generation-probability nucleotide sequences. A later analysis calculated a clonal expansion index for each public chain from normalized within-repertoire ranks of inferred template counts. In a later analysis, generation probabilities were computed using a VDJ recombination model fitted to out-of-frame rearrangements, and the results were checked against IGoR. In a later analysis, hypergeometric tests were used to score TCR-TCR, TCR-HLA and TCR-CMV co-occurrence, with a repertoire-size bias correction applied to TCR pairs. To estimate false discovery rates, a later analysis permuted the HLA or CMV assignments 20 times. In a later analysis, co-occurring TCRs were grouped using DBSCAN, with TCRdist sequence similarity added in when clustering inside HLA-allele-positive subsets. Repertoires with fewer than 30,000 or more than 120,000 public chains were left out of co-occurrence clustering, as were roughly five repertoires with anomalous nucleotide sharing. TCRdb took this table from immuneACCESS and kept in-frame rearrangements with V and J called. Such tables lack part of the clones; where checked against another copy, unresolved V genes explain under half of the gap, and the rest is unexplained. Clone size and V and J calls were adopted from that table, with D and trimming inferred from the DNA. This sample holds about 150,000 clones; roughly three quarters were observed only once. The top ten clones comprise 3% to 4% of the sample.

The cohort consisted of approximately 690 healthy bone marrow donors. All cohort members were sampled while nominally healthy, although unrecorded immune exposures were likely present. CMV serostatus was recorded as positive for some 300 and negative for about 55% of the roughly 670 cohort members, whereas no CMV serostatus was recorded for the donor in question. Every donor gave a peripheral blood sample, and the peripheral blood mononuclear cells from that sample were used for TCR beta sequencing. The Qiagen DNeasy Blood Extraction Kit was used to extract genomic DNA from the blood cell samples. This sample was included in a study of cytomegalovirus exposure and HLA in healthy donors (dated by TCRdb to 2015 to 2018). Study-wide context: An earlier analysis of approximately 640 of the donors reported 250 to 350 Gb of sequence data and 117 million unique TCR beta sequences from about 200 million T cells. An early release that covered fewer than 800 HLA-typed donors contained around 300 gigabases of sequencing data and about 84 million unique TCR sequences. Among the approximately 420 genotyped donors, roughly 80% belonged to the genetic ancestry cluster associated with self-reported Caucasian donors. The aim of the study was to test whether cataloging public T cell receptors could identify signatures of past pathogen exposure. Using immunosequencing, the study profiled T cell repertoires from fewer than 700 subjects and related those repertoires to cytomegalovirus serostatus. Besides the first cohort of 550 to 750 subjects, a separate validation cohort made up of roughly 130 different subjects was used. To predict cytomegalovirus infection status, the study brought together high-throughput TCR immunosequencing, statistical association of individual TCRs with disease status, and machine learning. In a later analysis, previously published TCR beta repertoires from more than 500 donors were re-analyzed and high-resolution HLA genotyping was added so that TCR occurrence patterns could be studied. Rather than drawing on any new phenotypic data, the later analysis identified candidate immune exposures from TCR beta sequences and the way those sequences occurred across donors. In an earlier analysis of 587 of the donors, high-throughput TCR beta sequencing was used to judge whether each TCR beta V gene segment behaved as functional or pseudogenic. Donor age, sex, ethnicity and CMV serostatus were compiled together with the repertoire data. Genome-wide SNP genotypes for about 65% of the roughly 670 donors were used in a later genetic analysis, which treated that subset as a discovery cohort. Every repertoire in the discovery cohort had been generated on one and the same sequencing platform. Both class I and class II loci were covered by HLA typing, at four-digit resolution. Typing coverage varied by locus: about 629-640 donors for A, B, C, DRB1 and DQB1; approximately 520 for DQA1; approximately 610 for DPA1; roughly 450 for DPB1. Five DR-DQ haplotypes were handled as single units for association and clustering because linkage in the cohort was strong. Among 300 to 500 genotyped donors of the cohort, an average of about 220,000 unique TCR beta nucleotide sequences was sequenced per donor, of which approximately 18% were non-productive.

CDR1 and CDR2, looked up from the germline V gene, are SNHLY and FYNNEI. V and J are truncated by 3 bases and 6 bases respectively, leaving an intervening sequence of 12 bases. The CDR3 sequence holds 15 residues, the cysteine and phenylalanine included. The CDR3 DNA has 45 bases and is translated from base 1. The full study reports these points: A later analysis found that HLA-associated TCR beta chains were more clonally expanded and had lower generation probabilities than equally common non-associated chains. In this cohort, only TCR beta chains were sequenced, and detectable features were limited by the absence of alpha or paired-chain data. A cluster of highly shared sequence variants was judged likely to represent a technical artifact of the sequencing pipeline. An earlier analysis of approximately 590 of the donors showed that most TCR beta V segments appeared in productive rearrangements either about 87% or about 30% of the time, which broadly matched IMGT annotations. Correlated functional status among segregating V segments might reflect linkage disequilibrium, but an unknown experimental factor could not be ruled out. Because HLA typing was missing for some donors at each locus, association tests included only the typed subset. In the study, around 160 TCR beta chains were listed as associated with cytomegalovirus. Cytomegalovirus status was reported to be diagnosed by the classifier with high specificity and sensitivity in both the original and validation cohorts. Sequencing depth was assumed to be roughly uniform across donors in the presence/absence analyses, though that assumption may not hold. A later analysis reported that several top co-occurrence clusters appeared linked to parvovirus B19, influenza, CMV and Epstein-Barr virus. The authors suggested that the approach could potentially be generalized to other disease states and immunological phenotypes. In a later analysis, most CMV-associated TCR beta chains were found to appear HLA-restricted, with HLA associations seemingly driven largely by CMV exposure. A later analysis associated about 17,000 TCR beta sequences with specific HLA alleles at a false discovery rate of 0.05. Some IMGT-functional V segments, including TRBV6-2 and TRBV6-3, could not be told apart with the 87-base-pair reads, so those segments were excluded. A later genetic analysis associated a missense DCLRE1C variant with V-gene and J-gene trimming of TCR beta chains, and an independent cohort replicated the association. Three of the identified cytomegalovirus-associated TCR beta chains were confirmed in vitro to be specific for cytomegalovirus antigens. According to a later analysis, TCR association rates differed among HLA loci, with DRB1 alleles showing the most associated TCRs and HLA-C alleles showing the fewest. While some public TCRs were present in many individuals, most TCR sequences turned up only very rarely across donors. Strong co-occurrence of HLA alleles, especially DR and DQ, made assigning TCR associations to individual alleles difficult. Roughly 17 rarely observed V segments, including chromosome 9 orphons, were excluded from the earlier analysis of some 590 of the donors because counts were too low. In a later genetic analysis, fewer N-insertions in productive TCRs were reported among donors in an Asian-associated ancestry cluster than the roughly 670-donor mean. Immune exposure information for the cohort was limited to CMV serostatus. A further reported finding was that TCR beta sequences accurately predicted the HLA-A and HLA-B alleles for most subjects in the first cohort.

The sequence was collected from a human donor in good health. The chain couples TRBV2 to TRBJ2-6, with an unclear D gene assignment. The sample consisted of PBMCs. The bases read TGTGCCAGCAGTGAGGGCACGTTTTCGGCCAACGTCCTGACTTTC. Its amino acids are CASSEGTFSANVLTF.